This entry is about one TCR beta chain. The data originate from a study of T cells in Graves' hyperthyroidism and ophthalmopathy. Study details: Before treatment of any kind, peripheral blood was taken at initial diagnosis.

TCR beta CDR3 regions were amplified from RNA. HTBI primers drove first-round RT-PCR of the TCR CDR3. TCRdb itself ran the multiplex PCR reads through MiXCR, one entry per CDR3 protein. Of 350,000 to 450,000 distinct CDR3 sequences listed, about 15% are singletons. Trimming cost V 2 bases and J 10 bases, with 9 bases left between them. The CDR3 loop spans 13 amino acids. It was considered stable Graves' hyperthyroidism when ophthalmopathy did not progress within 18 months. Hyperthyroidism was newly diagnosed in patients aged 18 to 65 (duration under 2 months). The V and J genes are TRBV12-3 or TRBV12-4 and TRBJ1-6; D gene uncertain. Sequencing was performed on blood. The sequence came from a woman aged 60-70 years with Graves' hyperthyroidism. CDR3 residues: CASSLMTISPLHF. CDR3 coding DNA: TGTGCCAGCAGTTTAATGACAATCTCACCCCTCCACTTT.